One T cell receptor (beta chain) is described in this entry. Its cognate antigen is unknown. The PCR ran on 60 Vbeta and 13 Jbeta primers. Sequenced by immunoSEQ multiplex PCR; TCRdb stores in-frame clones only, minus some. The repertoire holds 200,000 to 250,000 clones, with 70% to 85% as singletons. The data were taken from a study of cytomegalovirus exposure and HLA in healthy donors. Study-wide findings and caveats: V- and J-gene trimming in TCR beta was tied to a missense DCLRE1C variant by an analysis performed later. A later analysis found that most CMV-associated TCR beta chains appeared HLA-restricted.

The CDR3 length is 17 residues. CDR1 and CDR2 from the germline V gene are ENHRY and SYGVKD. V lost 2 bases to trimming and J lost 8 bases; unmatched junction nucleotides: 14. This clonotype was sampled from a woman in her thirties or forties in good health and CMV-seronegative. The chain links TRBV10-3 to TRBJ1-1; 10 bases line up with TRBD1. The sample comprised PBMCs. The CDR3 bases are TGTGCCATCAGTGAGGCTGCGGGACAGGGGCCCCGCAGCGAAGCTTTCTTT. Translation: CAISEAAGQGPRSEAFF.